This T cell receptor (beta chain) was sequenced for a study of shared clonotypes between healthy human individuals. Notes on the study in general: Among a handful of donors, about 5% of naive CD4 clonotypes were found in common.

Measured with immunoSEQ multiplex PCR; TCRdb has only the in-frame clones, and not every one. The sample yields approximately 1,000,000 clones, approximately 75% seen once. The sample holds one count of this clone. What it recognizes is unknown. The donor cohort consisted entirely of Caucasian adults residing in Nashville, Tennessee. V lost 0 bases and J lost 1, with 16 bases in between. The germline V gene has CDR1 SGHRS and CDR2 YFSETQ. This CDR3 is 17 amino acids long. The clonotype comes from a man aged 18 to 29 in good health. Some clones in this sample may be carry-over from other donors' samples. Sequencing used memory CD4+ T cells from PBMCs. Subset defined: CD45RA-negative fraction. The chain uses TRBV5-1 and TRBJ2-5, with unresolved D. The CDR3 sequence: CASSLGVLVASQETQYF. The CDR3 DNA reads TGCGCCAGCAGCTTGGGGGTTTTGGTGGCCAGCCAAGAGACCCAGTACTTC.